Shown below are 7 T cell receptor beta chains from a single sample sequenced in a study of tumor-infiltrating lymphocytes in primary liver carcinoma (TCRdb year 2017). Total RNA and DNA were co-extracted without cell sorting from about 19-30 mg of bulk tissue using the AllPrep DNA/RNA mini kit. Sequencing was carried out with an Illumina HiSeq 2500. Starting from about 500 ng total RNA, TCRbeta-specific cDNA was produced by reverse transcription with a constant-region primer and ProtoScript II reverse transcriptase. TCRbeta libraries were built with three nested multiplex PCR rounds, a slightly modified ARM-PCR procedure. Multiplex TRBV1-TRBV30 forward primers and a Cbeta reverse primer were used in the first two PCR rounds, each of which was run for around 10 cycles. In TCRdb, the public reads were trimmed at Q25 with fastp and aligned with MiXCR, with productive beta chains retained. Merged by CDR3 protein, the rows form single entries marked with the most common genes and DNA. The sample table contains about 64,000 distinct CDR3 sequences; only one count was recorded for over 60% of them. Clones ranked in the top ten supply approximately 41% of the sample.

The sequenced material came from liver tumor tissue from sampling region 4. In light of the paper, this sample's cell subset or site label describes: tumor region T4, right-lateral pole. The receptors shown here come from a man in his forties or fifties with primary liver carcinoma and hepatitis B virus infection.

To note about this clonotype: One end of the junction fails to match germline, which may point to a read error. The chain recombines TRBV11-2 with TRBJ2-7; D not resolved. CDR3 size: 15 residues. The germline CDR1 and CDR2 sequences are SGHAT and FQNNGV. CDR3 DNA: TGTACCAGCAACTTTGTGGCAGTGGGCCAGTACGAGCAGTACTTC. Amino acids: CTSNFVAVGQYEQYF.

Concerning this clonotype itself: An end of the junction differs from the germline gene, which may be a read error. The chain is built from TRBV6-6 and TRBJ2-3; D is perhaps TRBD1 (5 bases). Germline loops: CDR1 MNHNY, CDR2 SVGAGI (reference sequence). This CDR3 comprises 17 residues. The CDR3 DNA reads TGTGCCAGCAGTTACGGGTTGTGGGCAGGGTTAATAGATACGCAGTACTTT. Translating gives CASSYGLWAGLIDTQYF.

This clonotype has only a few counts. The chain uses TRBV12-3 or TRBV12-4 and TRBJ2-1; 7 bases are a match to TRBD1. V shed 5 bases, J shed 12 bases, and the junction held 19 bases outside the gene matches. The CDR3 runs 16 residues. CDR3 loop: CASSPWTGDTPGRQFF. The CDR3 DNA sequence: TGTGCCAGCAGTCCGTGGACAGGAGACACACCGGGTAGGCAGTTCTTC.

This clonotype was picked up one time. Being one base from a much bigger clone, this may be a read error. The gene calls are TRBV10-3 and TRBJ1-4; D is unclear. CDR3 length equals 13 residues. Trimming shortened V by 3 bases and J by 8 bases, and 10 bases separated the two germline ends. CDR1 and CDR2 from the germline V gene are ENHRY and SYGVKD. The chain's CDR3 is CAISDTLGEKLFF. CDR3 DNA sequence: TGTGCCATCAGTGACACCCTTGGGGAAAAACTGTTTTTT.

As regards this clonotype: One junction end disagrees with the germline gene, perhaps due to a read error. The rearrangement links TRBV11-2 to TRBJ2-5; TRBD2 is a possible D gene (5 bases). This CDR3 has 13 amino acids. CDR1 is SGHAT and CDR2 is FQNNGV in the germline V gene. The CDR3 coding sequence is TGTGCAAGCGGCTTAGTTCTGGAAGAGACTCAGTACTTC. As protein: CASGLVLEETQYF.

As for this clonotype: A much bigger clone sits one base away, suggesting this may be a read error. The rearrangement links TRBV7-9 to TRBJ1-2; D remains ambiguous. CDR1 and CDR2 from the germline V gene are SEHNR and FQNEAQ (reference sequence). The CDR3 is 13 residues long. This CDR3 is CANSLGRPSGYTF. The CDR3 DNA sequence: TGTGCCAACAGCTTAGGACGACCGTCAGGCTACACCTTC.

Points on this clonotype: The germline gene is not matched at one end of the junction; a read error may be the cause. The V and J genes are TRBV4-2 and TRBJ2-2; D perhaps matches TRBD2 (6 bases). CDR1 is LGHNA, CDR2 YNFKEQ, per germline. The CDR3 is made up of 17 amino acids. Here the CDR3 reads CGSSRDLGTVNTGELFF. CDR3 bases: TGTGGCAGCAGCCGAGATCTTGGGACTGTGAACACCGGGGAGCTGTTTTTT.